The 25 T cell receptor beta chains given below trace back to one sample, sequenced in a study of OX40 agonist ivuxolimab in advanced cancers. Sequencing used immunoSEQ multiplex PCR; TCRdb keeps in-frame clones, though not all of them. The repertoire holds 25,000 to 35,000 clones, with 74% as singletons. The source was CD4+ or CD8+ T cells sorted from blood, collected in a trial of the OX40 agonist ivuxolimab. The source is an adult with an advanced solid tumor such as melanoma, head and neck, liver or kidney cancer.

The J gene is TRBJ2-3, the V gene TRBV2; either TRBD1 or TRBD2 may supply D (5 bases each). The germline V gene has CDR1 SNHLY and CDR2 FYNNEI. The CDR3 covers 14 residues. V was shortened by 7 bases and J by 1 base, with 12 bases between the two germline ends. The CDR3 region has the DNA TGTGCCAGCAATTACCGGGACGGCACAGATACGCAGTATTTT. This gives the protein CASNYRDGTDTQYF.

A few counts support this clone. The chain employs TRBV2 and TRBJ1-2, with a weak D call TRBD1 (5 bases). Deletions cut 0 bases from V and 4 bases from J, with 12 bases between. CDR1 and CDR2 (germline): SNHLY, FYNNEI. This CDR3 has 15 residues. The CDR3 DNA follows: TGTGCCAGCAGTGAAGCGCTTCGACAGATCTATGGCTACACCTTC. This sequence encodes CASSEALRQIYGYTF.

The genes are TRBV7-3 and TRBJ1-1, with TRBD1 as a possible D gene (5 bases). The CDR3 has 14 residues. CDR1 and CDR2 from the germline V gene are SGHTA and FQGTGA. V was pared by 5 bases and J by 1 base, with 11 bases between. The DNA for the CDR3 is TGTGCCAGCAGCCGGGGACTAACGAACACTGAAGCTTTCTTT. Protein: CASSRGLTNTEAFF.

This chain connects TRBV5-1 to TRBJ2-1; no definite D call. Per the germline V gene, CDR1 is SGHRS and CDR2 is YFSETQ. The CDR3 has 12 amino acids. Between the trimmed V and J ends, which lost 0 bases and 9 bases, there was a span of 7 bases. CDR3 nucleotide sequence: TGCGCCAGCAGCTTGGAACAGACTGAGCAGTTCTTC. The encoded protein is CASSLEQTEQFF.

This rearrangement joins TRBV5-1 to TRBJ2-1; D is possibly TRBD1 (6 bases). V was pared by 5 bases and J by 9 bases, with 21 bases between. The germline V gene encodes CDR1 SGHRS and CDR2 YFSETQ. CDR3 length equals 15 residues. The CDR3 protein is CASRPRAGDPGEQFF. In nucleotides, the CDR3 is TGCGCCAGCAGGCCTAGGGCAGGGGATCCGGGTGAGCAGTTCTTC.

This clone occurred a few times. The chain carries TRBV18 and TRBJ1-3; D gene uncertain. This CDR3 comprises 15 residues. Trimming pared 3 bases from V and 4 bases from J, leaving 13 bases between. Germline loops: CDR1 KGHSH, CDR2 LQKENI. CDR3 DNA sequence: TGTGCCAGCTCACCCGGTACAACACGAGGAAACACCATATATTTT. This translates into CASSPGTTRGNTIYF.

The chain recombines TRBV7-9 with TRBJ2-1, with 9 bases identical to TRBD2. CDR3 length equals 15 residues. Trimming cost V 3 bases and J 3 bases; bases outside gene matches: 3. Germline CDR1 is SEHNR and CDR2 is FQNEAQ (reference sequence). The CDR3 sequence is CASSLTSGDYNEQFF. The CDR3 coding sequence is TGTGCCAGCAGCTTGACTAGCGGAGACTACAATGAGCAGTTCTTC.

The rearrangement uses TRBV11-2 and TRBJ2-1, with TRBD1 as a possible D gene (5 bases). V was clipped by 5 bases and J by 8 bases, with 10 bases between them. The germline V gene has CDR1 SGHAT and CDR2 FQNNGV. The CDR3 is made up of 12 amino acids. CDR3 loop: CASSQGGYEQFF. CDR3 nucleotide sequence: TGTGCCAGCAGCCAGGGTGGGTATGAGCAGTTCTTC.

The chain combines TRBV7-9 with TRBJ1-5; perhaps TRBD1 as D (6 bases). Germline V gene lookup returns CDR1 SEHNR and CDR2 FQNEAQ (reference sequence). Trimming stripped 1 base from V and 6 bases from J, with 10 bases between. The CDR3 totals 14 residues. The CDR3: CASSLGGGSQPQHF. The CDR3 region has the DNA TGTGCCAGCAGCTTAGGCGGGGGCAGTCAGCCCCAGCATTTT. Complete variable domain (other parts from reference TRBV7-9 and TRBJ1-5): DTGVSQNPRHKITKRGQNVTFRCDPISEHNRLYWYRQTLGQGPEFLTYFQNEAQLEKSRLLSDRFSAERPKGSFSTLEIQRTEQGDSAMYLCASSLGGGSQPQHFGDGTRLSIL.

The chain has TRBV4-1 and TRBJ2-2; a weak D match, TRBD2 (6 bases). V dropped 0 bases and J dropped 5 bases, with 10 bases sitting between them. The CDR3 is made up of 15 amino acids. CDR1 MGHRA and CDR2 YSYEKL come from the germline V gene. CDR3 nucleotides: TGCGCCAGCAGCCAAGAGATAGGGAGGACCGGGGAGCTGTTTTTT. Protein product: CASSQEIGRTGELFF.

This clone was recorded once. The chain joins TRBV30 to TRBJ1-6, with unresolved D. The CDR3 runs 13 residues. Trimming removed 4 bases at V and 9 bases at J, with 13 bases between. From germline, CDR1 is GTSNPN and CDR2 SVGIG (reference sequence). CDR3 in DNA: TGTGCCTGGAAAGGGTTAAACGTTTCACCCCTCCACTTT. Protein product: CAWKGLNVSPLHF.

The table lists this clone with a count of one. The gene calls are TRBV7-9 and TRBJ2-5, with 12 bases lining up with TRBD1. This CDR3 is built from 16 residues. The ends lost 4 bases at V and 5 bases at J; junction bases unmatched: 8. Germline loops: CDR1 SEHNR, CDR2 FQNEAQ (reference sequence). The CDR3 nucleotides read TGTGCCAGCAGCTCAAGTGGGACAGGGGGCGCGGAGACCCAGTACTTC. It translates to CASSSSGTGGAETQYF.

The gene calls are TRBV28 and TRBJ1-1; D unclear. Germline CDR1 MDHEN, CDR2 SYDVKM. V was trimmed by 3 bases and J by 3 bases, leaving 8 bases between them. CDR3 length equals 13 residues. CDR3 residues: CASSFAGYTEAFF. In nucleotides, the CDR3 is TGTGCCAGCAGTTTTGCCGGTTACACTGAAGCTTTCTTT.

This chain links TRBV28 with TRBJ2-2; 10 nucleotides line up with TRBD1. The trim removed 6 bases at V and 8 bases at J, leaving 6 bases unmatched. Germline assignment: CDR1 MDHEN and CDR2 SYDVKM. The CDR3 has 14 amino acids. This CDR3 reads CASRTGGVTGELFF. The CDR3 DNA reads as TGTGCCAGCAGGACAGGGGGCGTGACAGGGGAGCTGTTTTTT.

The chain's CDR3 is CASSQSPHRASWRNQPQHF. CDR3 coding DNA: TGCGCCAGCAGTCAATCGCCTCACAGGGCGAGTTGGAGAAATCAGCCCCAGCATTTT. The chain employs TRBV23-1 and TRBJ1-5; D perhaps matches TRBD1 (6 bases). TRBV23-1 is reported as an ORF; its role is uncertain. V was cut by 0 bases and J by 4 bases, with 22 bases left in between. The CDR3 is 19 amino acids.

CDR3 sequence: CASSLGAADTQYF. As DNA, the CDR3 is TGTGCCAGCAGCTTAGGGGCTGCGGATACGCAGTATTTT. The chain couples TRBV7-9 to TRBJ2-3, with D uncertain. Trimming took off 1 base at V and 6 bases at J, with 8 bases between the two ends. The germline gives CDR1 SEHNR, CDR2 FQNEAQ (reference sequence). This CDR3 has 13 amino acids.

V usage is TRBV14 and J usage is TRBJ1-1, with D uncertain. Per germline, CDR1 SGHDN and CDR2 FVKESK. The CDR3 contains 14 residues. Trimming cost V 7 bases and J 2 bases, with 14 bases left between them. DNA of the CDR3: TGTGCCAGCACCCATGGACGGTATAACACTGAAGCTTTCTTT. It is translated as CASTHGRYNTEAFF.

This chain uses TRBV4-2 with TRBJ2-5; maybe TRBD2 (6 bases). The CDR3 is 15 residues long. Trimming took off 4 bases at V and 5 bases at J, with 17 bases between the two ends. CDR1 and CDR2 from the germline V gene are LGHNA and YNFKEQ. The DNA for the CDR3 is TGTGCCAGCAGCCCTCTAACGGGGGAGGAGGAGACCCAGTACTTC. This sequence encodes CASSPLTGEEETQYF.

The J gene is TRBJ2-3, the V gene TRBV29-1; 9 bases fit TRBD1. The CDR3 has 13 residues. V was pared by 1 base and J by 8 bases, with 4 bases of the junction left unmatched. Germline CDR1 SQVTM, CDR2 ANQGSEA. In DNA form, the CDR3 reads TGCAGCGTTGAAGCCTCGACAGGGGGTACGCAGTATTTT. The encoded protein is CSVEASTGGTQYF.

The chain is built from TRBV7-2 and TRBJ1-2, with unresolved D. V dropped 5 bases and J dropped 1 base, with 11 bases sitting between them. This CDR3 spans 14 amino acids. In germline, CDR1 is SGHTA, CDR2 FQGNSA. CDR3 bases: TGTGCCAGCAGCCACATATGGGGTAACTATGGCTACACCTTC. Amino acid sequence: CASSHIWGNYGYTF.

CDR3 protein: CASSLAGQGPVGYTF. CDR3 nucleotides: TGCGCCAGCAGCTTGGCGGGTCAGGGGCCGGTCGGCTACACCTTC. The rearrangement links TRBV5-1 to TRBJ1-2, with a possible D match to TRBD1 (6 bases). Per the germline V gene, CDR1 is SGHRS and CDR2 is YFSETQ. Trimming took off 0 bases at V and 8 bases at J, with 17 bases between the two ends. CDR3 length: 15 amino acids.

This clone was seen a few times. This chain connects TRBV4-1 to TRBJ1-2, with D hard to call. Germline CDR1 reads MGHRA; CDR2 reads YSYEKL. V was trimmed by 0 bases and J by 5 bases, leaving 4 bases between them. The CDR3 is made up of 12 amino acids. In nucleotides, the CDR3 is TGCGCCAGCAGCCAAGATGGTTATGGCTACACCTTC. Translation: CASSQDGYGYTF.

The chain employs TRBV28 and TRBJ2-1; unclear D gene. The CDR3 length is 11 residues. Trimming cost V 7 bases and J 5 bases, with 6 bases left between them. Germline V lookup: CDR1 MDHEN, CDR2 SYDVKM. CDR3 region: CASILHNEQFF. The CDR3 coding sequence is TGTGCCAGCATTCTCCACAATGAGCAGTTCTTC.

This clone was observed once. V gene TRBV6-6 combines with J gene TRBJ1-2, with 10 nucleotides matching TRBD1. V lost 6 bases to trimming and J lost 9 bases; unmatched junction nucleotides: 10. The CDR3 runs to 14 residues. Germline V gene data show CDR1 as MNHNY and CDR2 as SVGAGI (reference sequence). The CDR3 loop is CASSPERQGASYTF. CDR3 sequence (DNA): TGTGCCAGCAGCCCCGAACGACAGGGGGCGAGCTACACCTTC.

The rearrangement links TRBV6-1 to TRBJ1-4, with TRBD1 as a possible D gene (5 bases). Trimming removed 4 bases at V and 7 bases at J, with 16 bases between. CDR1 is MNHNS and CDR2 is SASEGT in the germline V gene. The CDR3 has 15 residues. Written as DNA, the CDR3 is TGTGCCAGCAGTGTAGCTGGGGCAGGGTTTGAAAAACTGTTTTTT. This translates into CASSVAGAGFEKLFF.